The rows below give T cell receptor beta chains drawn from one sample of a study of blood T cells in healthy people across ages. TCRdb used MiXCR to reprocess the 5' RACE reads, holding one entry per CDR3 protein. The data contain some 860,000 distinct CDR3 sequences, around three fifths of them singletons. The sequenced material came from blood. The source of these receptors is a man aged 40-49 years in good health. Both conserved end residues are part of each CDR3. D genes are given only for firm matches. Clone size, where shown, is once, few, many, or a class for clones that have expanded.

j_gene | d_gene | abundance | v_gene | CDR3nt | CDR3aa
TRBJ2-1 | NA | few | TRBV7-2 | TGTGCCACAGAAGAAGGGGGGGGTCCCAATGAGCAGTTCTTC | CATEEGGGPNEQFF
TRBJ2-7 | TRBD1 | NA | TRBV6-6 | TGTGCCAGCAGAGCCGGGACAGGGGCAACCTACGAGCAGTACTTC | CASRAGTGATYEQYF
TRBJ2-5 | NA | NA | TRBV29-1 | TGCAGCTCTGGACCCGGGGAGACCCAGTACTTC | CSSGPGETQYF
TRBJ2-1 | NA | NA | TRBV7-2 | TGTGCCAGCAGCTTAGCGTCCGATTACAATGAGCAGTTCTTC | CASSLASDYNEQFF
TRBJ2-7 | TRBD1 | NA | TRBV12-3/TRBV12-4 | TGTGCCAGCAGTTTAGCACCAGGACAGGCGATCCCCGAGCAGTACTTC | CASSLAPGQAIPEQYF
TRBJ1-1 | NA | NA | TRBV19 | TGTGCCAGTAGTATGGGTTACGTGAACACTGAAGCTTTCTTT | CASSMGYVNTEAFF
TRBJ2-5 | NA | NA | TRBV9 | TGTGCCAGCAGCGTAGTAGCGGACTACTCCGAGACCCAGTACTTC | CASSVVADYSETQYF
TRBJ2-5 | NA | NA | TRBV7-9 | TGTGCCAGCAGCTCGGGACAATACAATGAGCAGTACTTC | CASSSGQYNEQYF
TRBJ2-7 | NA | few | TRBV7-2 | TGTGCCAGCAGCTTAAGAACTGTCGGGGTCGCCCAGTACTTC | CASSLRTVGVAQYF
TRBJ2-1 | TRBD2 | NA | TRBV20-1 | TGCAGTGCTAGAGGGGAAGGGGGGACTAGCGGGAGGTACTACAATGAGCAGTTCTTC | CSARGEGGTSGRYYNEQFF
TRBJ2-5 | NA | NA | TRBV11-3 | TGTGCCAGCAGCATCACGAGCTGGGAGACCCAGTACTTC | CASSITSWETQYF
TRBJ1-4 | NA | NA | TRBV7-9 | TGTGCCAGCAGCCCCCGACGACAACCAGCAACTAATGAAAAACTGTTTTTT | CASSPRRQPATNEKLFF
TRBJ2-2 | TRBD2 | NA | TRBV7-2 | TGTGCCAGCAGCTGGGGACTAGCGGGAGACGGGGAGCTGTTTTTT | CASSWGLAGDGELFF
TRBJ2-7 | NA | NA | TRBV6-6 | TGTGCCAGCAGGTGGGCGGACCGGTCCTACGAGCAGTACTTC | CASRWADRSYEQYF
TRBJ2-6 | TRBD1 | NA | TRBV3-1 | TGTGCCAGCAGCCCCCTGAGGACAGGGGGCGGAGCTGGGGCCAACGTCCTGACTTTC | CASSPLRTGGGAGANVLTF
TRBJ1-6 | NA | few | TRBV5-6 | TGTGCCAGCAGCTTGGGGGGGCGGAATTCACCCCTCCACTTT | CASSLGGRNSPLHF
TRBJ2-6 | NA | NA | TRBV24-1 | TGTGGCACCAGTGATTTCCGGCTCGGGGAATGGGCCAACGTCCTGACTTTC | CGTSDFRLGEWANVLTF
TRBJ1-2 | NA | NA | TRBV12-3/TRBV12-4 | TGTGCCAGCAGCCCCGCCGGGGCGAGAGCTAACTATGGCTACACCTTC | CASSPAGARANYGYTF
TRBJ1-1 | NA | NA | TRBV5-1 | TGCGCCAGCAGCTTGGCGCCAGAACAGAACACTGAAGCTTTCTTT | CASSLAPEQNTEAFF
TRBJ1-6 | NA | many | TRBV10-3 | TGTGCCATCAGTGAGTCGCCGGGCAGAAATAATTCACCCCTCCACTTT | CAISESPGRNNSPLHF
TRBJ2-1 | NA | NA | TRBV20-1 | TGCAGTGCTAGAGACCTAAACCGACAGAGCACGCGTGGGAATGAGCAGTTCTTC | CSARDLNRQSTRGNEQFF
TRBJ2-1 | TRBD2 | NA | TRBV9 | TGTGCCAGCAGCACTAGCGGGACGACATACAATGAGCAGTTCTTC | CASSTSGTTYNEQFF